Listed below are T cell receptor beta chains from one sample, sequenced in a study of shared clonotypes between healthy human individuals. Assay used: immunoSEQ multiplex PCR; TCRdb lists only in-frame clones, some missing. The table lists fewer than 650,000 clones, around three quarters of them singletons. The sequencing input was PBMCs. The receptors derive from a woman between 40 and 55 years old in good health. Some clones in this sample may be carry-over from other donors' samples. The CDR3 runs from the conserved cysteine through the conserved F or W. Fields, in order: V gene, D gene, J gene, clone size, CDR3 DNA, CDR3 protein. A D gene is named only where the DNA matches it firmly. The size of a clone is reported for some rows only, either as once, few or many, or as a class for expanded clones.

V gene: TRBV20-1
D gene: NA
J gene: TRBJ1-1
clone size: once
CDR3 DNA: TGCAGTGCCAGGACTGTGGGGGCTTTCTTT
CDR3 protein: CSARTVGAFF

V gene: TRBV29-1
D gene: TRBD2
J gene: TRBJ2-1
clone size: NA
CDR3 DNA: TGCAGCGTTTCCAGCGGGAGATTCGGTGAGCAGTTCTTC
CDR3 protein: CSVSSGRFGEQFF

V gene: TRBV18
D gene: NA
J gene: TRBJ1-1
clone size: NA
CDR3 DNA: TGTGCCAGCTCGCTAGGGGACGTCGGAGCTTTCTTT
CDR3 protein: CASSLGDVGAFF

V gene: TRBV5-1
D gene: NA
J gene: TRBJ2-3
clone size: few
CDR3 DNA: TGCGCCAGCGCCATATGGGGGGGCGCTAGCACAGATACGCAGTATTTT
CDR3 protein: CASAIWGGASTDTQYF

V gene: TRBV30
D gene: TRBD1
J gene: TRBJ1-6
clone size: once
CDR3 DNA: TGTGCCCATAAGCGAGGACAGGGCAATTCACCCCTCCACTTT
CDR3 protein: CAHKRGQGNSPLHF

V gene: TRBV27
D gene: NA
J gene: TRBJ1-2
clone size: NA
CDR3 DNA: TGTGCCAGCAGTTTGGGCAACAACTATGGCTACACCTTC
CDR3 protein: CASSLGNNYGYTF

V gene: TRBV6-4
D gene: NA
J gene: TRBJ1-5
clone size: few
CDR3 DNA: TGTGCCAGCAGTGGCGGAGCGGGTCAGCCCCAGCATTTT
CDR3 protein: CASSGGAGQPQHF

V gene: TRBV18
D gene: NA
J gene: TRBJ1-5
clone size: NA
CDR3 DNA: TGTGCCAGCTCACCAACCGATAGCAATCAGCCCCAGCATTTT
CDR3 protein: CASSPTDSNQPQHF

V gene: TRBV5-6
D gene: NA
J gene: TRBJ2-2
clone size: NA
CDR3 DNA: TGTGCCAGCAGCTTGGAACGGGCCGGGGAGCTGTTTTTT
CDR3 protein: CASSLERAGELFF

V gene: TRBV5-1
D gene: TRBD1
J gene: TRBJ2-7
clone size: NA
CDR3 DNA: TGCGCCAGCAGCCGAGGGACAGCCCGTTGGGGAGCCTACGAGCAGTACTTC
CDR3 protein: CASSRGTARWGAYEQYF

V gene: TRBV5-1
D gene: NA
J gene: TRBJ2-7
clone size: NA
CDR3 DNA: TGCGCCAGCTCTGAAGGCGGACAGATCTACGAGCAGTACTTC
CDR3 protein: CASSEGGQIYEQYF

V gene: TRBV30
D gene: TRBD1
J gene: TRBJ2-7
clone size: NA
CDR3 DNA: TGTGCCTGGAGTACAGGGGGCTCCCTCTACGAGCAGTACTTC
CDR3 protein: CAWSTGGSLYEQYF

V gene: TRBV28
D gene: TRBD2
J gene: TRBJ2-7
clone size: once
CDR3 DNA: TGTGCCAGCAGGCGAGCGGGAGGAAGTCCCTACGAGCAGTACTTC
CDR3 protein: CASRRAGGSPYEQYF

V gene: TRBV11-2
D gene: NA
J gene: TRBJ1-1
clone size: NA
CDR3 DNA: TGTGCCAGCAGCGCCACAGGGTCGACTGAAGCTTTCTTT
CDR3 protein: CASSATGSTEAFF

V gene: TRBV30
D gene: NA
J gene: TRBJ1-2
clone size: NA
CDR3 DNA: TGTGCCTGGAGTGTATCTGGGTATGGCTACACCTTC
CDR3 protein: CAWSVSGYGYTF

V gene: TRBV7-9
D gene: TRBD2
J gene: TRBJ2-1
clone size: NA
CDR3 DNA: TGTGCCAGCAGCAGAGGACTAGCGGAGTACAATGAGCAGTTCTTC
CDR3 protein: CASSRGLAEYNEQFF

V gene: TRBV18
D gene: TRBD1
J gene: TRBJ1-6
clone size: NA
CDR3 DNA: TGTGCCAGCTCCTCCGGACAGGGAGGGAATTCACCCCTCCACTTT
CDR3 protein: CASSSGQGGNSPLHF

V gene: TRBV30
D gene: NA
J gene: TRBJ2-3
clone size: NA
CDR3 DNA: TGTGCCTGGAGTGTAGGGGGGGGTGGAGATACGCAGTATTTT
CDR3 protein: CAWSVGGGGDTQYF

V gene: TRBV7-7
D gene: TRBD2
J gene: TRBJ2-3
clone size: NA
CDR3 DNA: TGTGCTAGCAGCCCTAGCGGGGTGAGCACAGATACGCAGTATTTT
CDR3 protein: CASSPSGVSTDTQYF

V gene: TRBV15
D gene: TRBD1
J gene: TRBJ1-2
clone size: few
CDR3 DNA: TGTGCCACCAGCAGAGTACCGACAGGGAGGAATGGCTACACCTTC
CDR3 protein: CATSRVPTGRNGYTF

V gene: TRBV28
D gene: TRBD1
J gene: TRBJ1-3
clone size: NA
CDR3 DNA: TGTGCCAGCAGTTTATGGCAGGGACAGGGACACACCATATATTTT
CDR3 protein: CASSLWQGQGHTIYF

V gene: TRBV19
D gene: TRBD1
J gene: TRBJ1-5
clone size: once
CDR3 DNA: TGTGCCAGTAGTTCCCCGGTGGGGGGCAGGGGGATAAGCAATCAGCCCCAGCATTTT
CDR3 protein: CASSSPVGGRGISNQPQHF

V gene: TRBV28
D gene: NA
J gene: TRBJ2-5
clone size: few
CDR3 DNA: TGTGCCAGCAGTTCCCAGACAGCGTACCAAGAGACCCAGTACTTC
CDR3 protein: CASSSQTAYQETQYF

V gene: TRBV15
D gene: NA
J gene: TRBJ2-1
clone size: NA
CDR3 DNA: TGTGCCACCAGCTCCGCTGGTGAGCAGTTCTTC
CDR3 protein: CATSSAGEQFF

V gene: TRBV27
D gene: NA
J gene: TRBJ2-7
clone size: NA
CDR3 DNA: TGTGCCAGCAGTTTATTTGGGACAACCAGCTCCTACGAGCAGTACTTC
CDR3 protein: CASSLFGTTSSYEQYF

V gene: TRBV18
D gene: TRBD1
J gene: TRBJ2-2
clone size: NA
CDR3 DNA: TGTGCCAGCTCCCAGGGACAGACTAACACCGGGGAGCTGTTTTTT
CDR3 protein: CASSQGQTNTGELFF

V gene: TRBV28
D gene: TRBD1
J gene: TRBJ2-5
clone size: once
CDR3 DNA: TGTGCCAGCAAAAGGACAGGGGGGGTAGGAGAGACCCAGTACTTC
CDR3 protein: CASKRTGGVGETQYF

V gene: TRBV5-5
D gene: NA
J gene: TRBJ2-1
clone size: NA
CDR3 DNA: TGTGCCAGCAGCTTGATAGGAGTAACCAACAATGAGCAGTTCTTC
CDR3 protein: CASSLIGVTNNEQFF

V gene: TRBV29-1
D gene: TRBD2
J gene: TRBJ2-1
clone size: NA
CDR3 DNA: TGCAGCACGCTGACTAGCGGGAGTTACAATGAGCAGTTCTTC
CDR3 protein: CSTLTSGSYNEQFF

V gene: TRBV11-2
D gene: TRBD2
J gene: TRBJ2-5
clone size: NA
CDR3 DNA: TGTGCCAGCAGCTTAGATCTTCAGACTAGCGGGCTGGAGACCCAGTACTTC
CDR3 protein: CASSLDLQTSGLETQYF

V gene: TRBV7-3
D gene: TRBD1
J gene: TRBJ2-2
clone size: once
CDR3 DNA: TGTGCCAGCAGCTACGGACAGGGGGCTATGGACACCGGGGAGCTGTTTTTT
CDR3 protein: CASSYGQGAMDTGELFF

V gene: TRBV9
D gene: NA
J gene: TRBJ1-3
clone size: few
CDR3 DNA: TGTGCCAGCCGGGGCTCTGGAAACACCATATATTTT
CDR3 protein: CASRGSGNTIYF

V gene: TRBV15
D gene: NA
J gene: TRBJ1-5
clone size: NA
CDR3 DNA: TGTGCCACCAGCAGAGAAGGGGGAGGGGGTAATCAGCCCCAGCATTTT
CDR3 protein: CATSREGGGGNQPQHF

V gene: TRBV6-1
D gene: NA
J gene: TRBJ1-4
clone size: few
CDR3 DNA: TGTGCCAGCAGTGAAAGCCCCACGGCCCCTAATGAAAAACTGTTTTTT
CDR3 protein: CASSESPTAPNEKLFF

V gene: TRBV7-9
D gene: NA
J gene: TRBJ2-6
clone size: many
CDR3 DNA: TGTGCCAGCAGCTTAGTGCTCTCTGGGGCCAACGTCCTGACTTTC
CDR3 protein: CASSLVLSGANVLTF

V gene: TRBV11-2
D gene: TRBD1
J gene: TRBJ2-5
clone size: few
CDR3 DNA: TGTGCCAGCAGCTTAGGATGGACAGGGGAAGAGACCCAGTACTTC
CDR3 protein: CASSLGWTGEETQYF

V gene: TRBV5-4
D gene: TRBD1
J gene: TRBJ2-7
clone size: few
CDR3 DNA: TGTGCCAGCAGCTCCACCGACAGGGGTGGGTACGAGCAGTACTTC
CDR3 protein: CASSSTDRGGYEQYF

V gene: TRBV7-9
D gene: TRBD2
J gene: TRBJ2-1
clone size: NA
CDR3 DNA: TGTGCCAGCAGCCAAGCGGGAGGTACATATACTGAGCAGTTCTTC
CDR3 protein: CASSQAGGTYTEQFF

V gene: TRBV5-1
D gene: NA
J gene: TRBJ2-5
clone size: NA
CDR3 DNA: TGCGCCAGCAGCTGGGGGAGTCAAGAGACCCAGTACTTC
CDR3 protein: CASSWGSQETQYF

V gene: TRBV7-2
D gene: TRBD2
J gene: TRBJ2-7
clone size: NA
CDR3 DNA: TGTGCCAGCAGCCCTGCTAGCGGTCCCTACGAGCAGTACTTC
CDR3 protein: CASSPASGPYEQYF

V gene: TRBV4-1
D gene: NA
J gene: TRBJ2-7
clone size: NA
CDR3 DNA: TGCGCCAGCAGCCAAGGTATGGATCCCTACGAGCAGTACTTC
CDR3 protein: CASSQGMDPYEQYF

V gene: TRBV5-4
D gene: NA
J gene: TRBJ1-1
clone size: NA
CDR3 DNA: TGTGCCAGCAGCTTGAGCAGCACAAACGCTGAAGCTTTCTTT
CDR3 protein: CASSLSSTNAEAFF

V gene: TRBV27
D gene: NA
J gene: TRBJ1-5
clone size: NA
CDR3 DNA: TGTGCCAGCAGTTTTGTTAGCAATCAGCCCCAGCATTTT
CDR3 protein: CASSFVSNQPQHF

V gene: TRBV6-1
D gene: NA
J gene: TRBJ1-4
clone size: NA
CDR3 DNA: TGTGCCAGCAGAAAACCGAGGGAGGATGAAAAACTGTTTTTT
CDR3 protein: CASRKPREDEKLFF

V gene: TRBV19
D gene: NA
J gene: TRBJ2-2
clone size: NA
CDR3 DNA: TGTGCCAGTAGTGTTAGTGGCGGTCGGAACACCGGGGAGCTGTTTTTT
CDR3 protein: CASSVSGGRNTGELFF

V gene: TRBV7-9
D gene: TRBD2
J gene: TRBJ2-1
clone size: few
CDR3 DNA: TGTGCCAGCAGCCGAACTCTAGCGGGAGGGCCTGGAGAGCAGTTCTTC
CDR3 protein: CASSRTLAGGPGEQFF

V gene: TRBV19
D gene: NA
J gene: TRBJ2-3
clone size: NA
CDR3 DNA: TGTGCCAGTAGTATTAAACTGTCGGGCGGACGCACAGATACGCAGTATTTT
CDR3 protein: CASSIKLSGGRTDTQYF

V gene: TRBV12-2
D gene: NA
J gene: TRBJ2-1
clone size: once
CDR3 DNA: TGTGCAAGTCGCCTCTCCCGTATGGGACAGGGGGTCAGCGGGAGCATTTGCAATGAGCAGTTCTTC
CDR3 protein: CASRLSRMGQGVSGSICNEQFF

V gene: TRBV5-1
D gene: TRBD1
J gene: TRBJ2-3
clone size: NA
CDR3 DNA: TGCGCCAGCAGGGCCGGGACAGTTAGCACAGATACGCAGTATTTT
CDR3 protein: CASRAGTVSTDTQYF

V gene: TRBV18
D gene: NA
J gene: TRBJ2-1
clone size: NA
CDR3 DNA: TGTGCCAGCTCACCGACACTTAACAATGAGCAGTTCTTC
CDR3 protein: CASSPTLNNEQFF